Presented here are 19 T cell receptor beta chains from one specimen sequenced in a study of T cells in Graves' hyperthyroidism and ophthalmopathy. The source material, RNA transcripts, was used to amplify TCR beta CDR3 regions. During a first-round RT-PCR of the TCR CDR3, the HTBI primer set was used. Each CDR3 protein is one row after TCRdb ran MiXCR on the multiplex PCR reads. This sample carries around 400,000 distinct CDR3 sequences, 15% to 17% of them seen once, and the ten largest clones take 25% to 30%. The sequencing sample was made of blood. These receptors were obtained from a woman younger than 30 with Graves' hyperthyroidism that later progressed to Graves' ophthalmopathy.

This clonotype was recorded at least ten times. V is TRBV11-2 and J is TRBJ2-3; D is possibly TRBD1 (6 bases). Trimming removed 0 bases from V and 1 base from J, with 17 bases in between. The CDR3 contains 18 residues. Germline V CDR1 and CDR2: SGHAT, FQNNGV. The CDR3 is CASSLEVVGEGGTDTQYF. The CDR3 region has the DNA TGTGCCAGCAGCTTAGAAGTGGTCGGAGAGGGGGGCACAGATACGCAGTATTTT.

This clonotype was recorded many times. In nucleotides, the CDR3 is TGTGCCAGCAGCCTTGGACGGAACAATCAGCCCCAGCATTTT. Translating it yields CASSLGRNNQPQHF. The chain carries TRBV3-1 and TRBJ1-5; D is ambiguous. The CDR3 spans 14 residues. Germline V gene data show CDR1 as LGHDT and CDR2 as YNNKEL (reference sequence). V lost 4 bases to trimming and J lost 3 bases, with 10 bases between them. Supplemented by reference TRBV3-1 and TRBJ1-5, the full variable domain reads DTAVSQTPKYLVTQMGNDKSIKCEQNLGHDTMYWYKQDSKKFLKIMFSYNNKELIINETVPNRFSPKSPDKAHLNLHINSLELGDSAVYFCASSLGRNNQPQHFGDGTRLSIL.

This clonotype was seen at least ten times. This chain links TRBV6-2 or TRBV6-3 with TRBJ2-1; 9 bases are shared with TRBD2. The CDR3 has 16 amino acids. Germline values: CDR1 MNHEY, CDR2 SVGEGT. J lost 6 bases, V lost 2 bases, and 8 bases had no gene match. The CDR3 protein is CASSYLSGRTGNEQFF. CDR3 sequence (DNA): TGTGCCAGCAGTTACCTTAGCGGGAGAACGGGCAATGAGCAGTTCTTC.

This clonotype was detected only a few times. The rearrangement uses TRBV6-6 and TRBJ2-3; D may correspond to TRBD1 or TRBD2 (5 bases each). Trimming left V 2 bases short and J 7 bases short, with 22 bases between. This CDR3 comprises 17 residues. Per the germline V gene, CDR1 is MNHNY and CDR2 is SVGAGI (reference sequence). The CDR3 region is CASSYRRGPGAGNTQYF. The CDR3 DNA follows: TGTGCCAGCAGTTACCGCCGTGGGCCCGGGGCCGGAAATACGCAGTATTTT.

This clonotype has at least ten counts. The gene calls are TRBV7-2 and TRBJ2-3, with TRBD2 identical over 7 bases. This CDR3 is built from 16 residues. In germline, CDR1 is SGHTA, CDR2 FQGNSA. The J segment lost 4 bases and the V segment lost 1 base, leaving 8 bases of the junction unmatched. CDR3 coding DNA: TGTGCCAGCAGCTTAGAAACGATCCGGGGGGCAGATACGCAGTATTTT. Amino acid sequence: CASSLETIRGADTQYF. The variable domain in full, with the rest retrieved from reference TRBV7-2 and TRBJ2-3, is GAGVSQSPSNKVTEKGKDVELRCDPISGHTALYWYRQSLGQGLEFLIYFQGNSAPDKSGLPSDRFSAERTGGSVSTLTIQRTQQEDSAVYLCASSLETIRGADTQYFGPGTRLTVL.

The chain recombines TRBV27 with TRBJ2-7, with D perhaps matching TRBD1 (6 bases). The germline V and J ends were trimmed by 3 bases and 3 bases, with 12 bases remaining between them. Germline lookup yields CDR1 MNHEY and CDR2 SMNVEV (reference sequence). The CDR3 is 14 residues long. The CDR3 coding sequence is TGTGCCAGCAGTTTTACAGGGACCCTCTACGAGCAGTACTTC. Translation: CASSFTGTLYEQYF.

The rearrangement joins TRBV7-9 to TRBJ2-6; weak D call: TRBD2 (5 bases). Trimming removed 4 bases at V and 0 bases at J, with 13 bases between. The CDR3 spans 17 residues. CDR1 and CDR2 from the germline V gene are SEHNR and FQNEAQ (reference sequence). The CDR3 here is CASSSIKDYSGANVLTF. CDR3 sequence (DNA): TGTGCCAGCAGCTCTATAAAAGACTACTCTGGGGCCAACGTCCTGACTTTC. Supplemented by reference TRBV7-9 and TRBJ2-6, the full variable domain reads DTGVSQNPRHKITKRGQNVTFRCDPISEHNRLYWYRQTLGQGPEFLTYFQNEAQLEKSRLLSDRFSAERPKGSFSTLEIQRTEQGDSAMYLCASSSIKDYSGANVLTFGAGSRLTVL.

This clonotype occurred many times. The CDR3 spells CATSVGYGGQETQYF. CDR3 nucleotides: TGTGCCACCAGTGTAGGTTACGGGGGTCAAGAGACCCAGTACTTC. The V gene is TRBV24-1, the J gene TRBJ2-5; a weak D match, TRBD2 (6 bases). The CDR3 is 15 residues long. The germline gives CDR1 KGHDR, CDR2 SFDVKD. V was clipped by 5 bases and J by 2 bases, with 14 bases between them.

This clonotype has a count of ten or more. V is TRBV3-1 and J is TRBJ2-3; 8 bases agree with TRBD2. The germline gives CDR1 LGHDT, CDR2 YNNKEL (reference sequence). J lost 6 bases, V lost 8 bases, and 7 bases had no gene match. This CDR3 has 13 amino acids. CDR3 region: CASQLAGLDTQYF. In nucleotides, the CDR3 is TGTGCCAGCCAATTAGCGGGACTGGATACGCAGTATTTT.

This clonotype was observed many times. The chain links TRBV12-3 or TRBV12-4 to TRBJ2-5; 7 positions agree with TRBD2. CDR3 length equals 14 residues. The V segment lost 2 bases and the J segment 1 base; nucleotides outside the gene matches: 1. CDR3 DNA sequence: TGTGCCAGCAGTTTACCGGGGGGCCAAGAGACCCAGTACTTC. This translates into CASSLPGGQETQYF.

This clonotype has at least ten counts. The V gene is TRBV28, the J gene TRBJ1-1; 12 bases agree with TRBD1. Germline V gene data show CDR1 as MDHEN and CDR2 as SYDVKM. With 2 bases clipped from V and 6 bases from J, the junction kept 7 bases outside the gene matches. The CDR3 runs 16 residues. The DNA of the CDR3 is TGTGCCAGCAGTTTACGCGGGACAGGGGGCGGTGCTGAAGCTTTCTTT. This encodes CASSLRGTGGGAEAFF.

CDR3 nucleotides: TGTGCCACCAGCAGCCTCCGCGGGGGATACGAGCAGTACTTC. Encoded protein: CATSSLRGGYEQYF. The V and J genes are TRBV15 and TRBJ2-7; 7 nucleotides agree with TRBD2. Per the germline V gene, CDR1 is LNHNV and CDR2 is YYDKDF (reference sequence). V lost 3 bases, J lost 4 bases, and 6 bases stayed unmatched. The CDR3 has 14 residues.

The sample holds many counts of this clonotype. V usage is TRBV20-1 and J usage is TRBJ2-5, with 15 positions matching TRBD2. Germline assignment: CDR1 DFQATT and CDR2 SNEGSKA (reference sequence). The CDR3 length is 16 residues. Trimming cost V 4 bases and J 4 bases; bases outside gene matches: 7. CDR3 coding DNA: TGCAGTGCTATTCCGGGACTAGCGGGAGGTAGAGAGACCCAGTACTTC. It yields the protein CSAIPGLAGGRETQYF.

This clonotype was seen a handful of times. The chain combines TRBV12-3 or TRBV12-4 with TRBJ2-2; D gene unclear. With 10 bases removed from V and 1 base from J, the gap between germline ends came to 19 bases. The CDR3 extends over 16 amino acids. The DNA for the CDR3 is TGTGCCACCCCCCGCGAGAGCGAGCTGAACACCGGGGAGCTGTTTTTT. As protein: CATPRESELNTGELFF.

This clonotype has a handful of counts. This chain joins TRBV4-1 and TRBJ2-2; no reliable D call. This CDR3 has 13 amino acids. CDR1 is MGHRA, CDR2 YSYEKL, per germline. The V and J ends lost 3 bases and 4 bases respectively, with 6 bases between them. The CDR3 nucleotides are TGCGCCAGCAGCCATCTGAGCACCGGGGAGCTGTTTTTT. This gives the protein CASSHLSTGELFF.

This clonotype was picked up many times. The CDR3 here is CSARTGWHQETQYF. The CDR3 bases are TGCAGTGCAAGGACAGGGTGGCACCAAGAGACCCAGTACTTC. The rearrangement uses TRBV20-1 and TRBJ2-5; 8 positions match TRBD1. The CDR3 totals 14 residues. V shed 6 bases and J 0 bases; nucleotides not matched to a gene: 6. Per the germline V gene, CDR1 is DFQATT and CDR2 is SNEGSKA (reference sequence).

The sample holds many counts of this clonotype. At one boundary the junction diverges from the germline segment, which might be a read error. This chain links TRBV2 with TRBJ1-1, with 7 bases fitting TRBD1. The CDR3 extends over 14 amino acids. Germline CDR1 SNHLY, CDR2 FYNNEI. The CDR3: CASSLTGLNTEAFF. The CDR3 DNA sequence: TGCGCCAGCAGCTTGACAGGGCTGAACACTGAAGCTTTCTTT.

This clonotype was seen at least ten times. The genes are TRBV20-1 and TRBJ2-1; the D call may be TRBD1 or TRBD2 (6 bases each). Trimming cost V 0 bases and J 0 bases, with 12 bases left between them. Germline V CDR1 and CDR2: DFQATT, SNEGSKA (reference sequence). There are 16 residues in the CDR3. The CDR3 DNA is TGCAGTGCTAGAGATTGGGGGGCGAGCTCCTACAATGAGCAGTTCTTC. It is translated as CSARDWGASSYNEQFF.

This chain links TRBV12-5 with TRBJ2-5; D perhaps matches TRBD2 (7 bases). CDR1 and CDR2 from the germline V gene are LGHNT and FRNRAP. This CDR3 contains 13 residues. Trimming left V 3 bases short and J 4 bases short, with 9 bases between. Here the CDR3 DNA reads TGTGCTAGTGGTTTAGGGGGGGGAGAGACCCAGTACTTC. Translating gives CASGLGGGETQYF.